The present T cell receptor (beta chain) was sequenced within a study of breast tumors, draining lymph nodes, adjacent tissues. TCRdb re-derived calls from the multiplex PCR reads in MiXCR, one entry per CDR3 protein. The sample carries 140,000 or so distinct CDR3 sequences, approximately 30% recorded once. Breast cancer patients provided tissue from their axillary draining lymph nodes. On this clonotype itself: Its antigen remains unknown.

Germline V gene lookup returns CDR1 SGHAT and CDR2 FQNNGV. The CDR3 length is 14 residues. The V and J ends lost 3 bases and 4 bases respectively, with 12 bases between them. Findings of the study overall: Findings are consistent with lymph node origin and intratumoral expansion of most tumor T cells. Tumors had less TCR diversity than lymph nodes, more than nontumor tissue.

This chain joins TRBV11-2 and TRBJ1-1; D might be TRBD1 (6 bases). The specimen was axillary lymph node tissue. This clonotype was obtained from a female donor with breast cancer. Some clones in this sample may be carry-over from other donors' samples. The DNA of the CDR3 is TGTGCCAGCAGCTTTAACAGGGTCTCCACTGAAGCTTTCTTT. Its protein product is CASSFNRVSTEAFF. Based on the CDR3 plus reference TRBV11-2 and TRBJ1-1, the full variable domain is EAGVAQSPRYKIIEKRQSVAFWCNPISGHATLYWYQQILGQGPKLLIQFQNNGVVDDSQLPKDRFSAERLKGVDSTLKIQPAKLEDSAVYLCASSFNRVSTEAFFGQGTRLTVV.